Here is one TCR beta chain with its context. In the source study's methods: Counts of nucleated cells, estimated from reference gene primer amplification, were obtained. Measured with immunoSEQ multiplex PCR; TCRdb has only the in-frame clones, and not every one. D and trimming were read from the DNA, whereas the V and J calls and clone size are those reported in that table. The data contain roughly 330,000 clones, around 80% of them singletons. The source of the sample is a study of blood T cell repertoires in COVID-19. Sequenced sample: peripheral blood. The sequence came from a woman aged 50 to 60 with acute or convalescent COVID-19.

The CDR3 DNA reads as TGTGCCACCAGCAGAGAACAACGGAACACTGAAGCTTTCTTT. It translates to CATSREQRNTEAFF. V gene TRBV15 combines with J gene TRBJ1-1; the D is unclear. Trimming cost V 0 bases and J 1 base, with 6 bases left between them. This CDR3 has 14 amino acids. Germline V gene data show CDR1 as LNHNV and CDR2 as YYDKDF (reference sequence).